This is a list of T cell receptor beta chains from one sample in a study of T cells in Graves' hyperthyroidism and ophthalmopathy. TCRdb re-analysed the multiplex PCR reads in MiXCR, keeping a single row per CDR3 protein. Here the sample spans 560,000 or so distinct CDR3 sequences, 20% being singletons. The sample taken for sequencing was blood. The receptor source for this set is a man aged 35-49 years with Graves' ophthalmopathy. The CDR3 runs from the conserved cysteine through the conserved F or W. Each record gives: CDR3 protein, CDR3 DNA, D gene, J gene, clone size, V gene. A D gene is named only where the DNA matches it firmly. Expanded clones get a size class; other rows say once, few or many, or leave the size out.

CASSVVGRSQETQYF,TGTGCCAGCAGCGTAGTCGGAAGGTCCCAAGAGACCCAGTACTTC,NA,TRBJ2-5,few,TRBV9
CSAKGLDQSYEQYF,TGCAGTGCTAAAGGACTAGATCAAAGCTACGAGCAGTACTTC,TRBD2,TRBJ2-7,many,TRBV20-1
CASSYPPLYSYNEQFF,TGTGCCAGCAGTTACCCTCCCCTGTACTCCTACAATGAGCAGTTCTTC,NA,TRBJ2-1,many,TRBV6-2/TRBV6-3
CASSPPAGSVVNEQFF,TGTGCCAGCAGCCCACCCGCCGGGAGTGTAGTTAATGAGCAGTTCTTC,NA,TRBJ2-1,few,TRBV13
CASSKVAGPSANTQYF,TGCGCCAGCAGCAAAGTAGCGGGCCCCTCGGCAAATACGCAGTATTTT,TRBD2,TRBJ2-3,many,TRBV5-1
CASSLDREFYEQYF,TGTGCCAGCAGCTTGGACAGGGAATTCTACGAGCAGTACTTC,NA,TRBJ2-7,few,TRBV5-4
CASFWTSLIDTQYF,TGTGCCAGCTTTTGGACTAGTTTGATAGATACGCAGTATTTT,TRBD2,TRBJ2-3,NA,TRBV2
CASSPGTPSNQPQHF,TGTGCCAGCAGTCCCGGGACACCTAGCAATCAGCCCCAGCATTTT,NA,TRBJ1-5,many,TRBV28
CASSYSKLAGGEPSYNEQFF,TGTGCCAGCAGTTACTCGAAACTAGCGGGGGGGGAGCCGTCCTACAATGAGCAGTTCTTC,TRBD2,TRBJ2-1,NA,TRBV6-2/TRBV6-3
CAISESGKRGPLEQYF,TGTGCCATCAGTGAGTCCGGGAAGCGCGGCCCCCTCGAGCAGTACTTC,NA,TRBJ2-7,few,TRBV10-3
CASSSPRAGARQETQYF,TGTGCCAGCAGCTCCCCTCGGGCAGGGGCCCGCCAAGAGACCCAGTACTTC,NA,TRBJ2-5,many,TRBV7-9
CAWSVNLAARNEQFF,TGTGCCTGGAGTGTAAATCTAGCGGCCCGCAATGAGCAGTTCTTC,TRBD2,TRBJ2-1,few,TRBV30
CASSVGPGGLQETQYF,TGTGCCAGCAGCGTAGGGCCGGGAGGCCTCCAAGAGACCCAGTACTTC,TRBD2,TRBJ2-5,few,TRBV9
CASSEFSQETQYF,TGTGCCAGCAGTGAATTCAGCCAAGAGACCCAGTACTTC,NA,TRBJ2-5,many,TRBV6-1
CASSLAGTLSSYEQYF,TGTGCCAGCAGCTTAGCCGGGACTCTAAGCTCCTACGAGCAGTACTTC,NA,TRBJ2-7,NA,TRBV7-9
CSASGPGFGGEKLFF,TGCAGTGCTAGCGGCCCGGGGTTCGGCGGTGAAAAACTGTTTTTT,NA,TRBJ1-4,NA,TRBV20-1
CASQVVLYEQYF,TGTGCCAGCCAAGTCGTCCTGTACGAGCAGTACTTC,NA,TRBJ2-7,many,TRBV12-3/TRBV12-4
CASGYPPTGTSGRPRDEQFF,TGTGCCAGCGGATACCCCCCTACCGGGACTAGCGGGAGGCCAAGGGATGAGCAGTTCTTC,TRBD2,TRBJ2-1,NA,TRBV11-2
CASSWSGYGYTF,TGTGCCAGCAGCTGGAGCGGCTATGGCTACACCTTC,NA,TRBJ1-2,many,TRBV7-2
CASSSGTSTNEKLFF,TGTGCCAGCAGCTCCGGGACATCTACTAATGAAAAACTGTTTTTT,NA,TRBJ1-4,few,TRBV7-6
CASSMGLAGDEETQYF,TGTGCCAGCAGCATGGGACTAGCGGGAGATGAGGAGACCCAGTACTTC,TRBD2,TRBJ2-5,many,TRBV11-2
CSAIGGRGYNEQFF,TGCAGTGCTATAGGCGGGAGGGGGTACAATGAGCAGTTCTTC,TRBD2,TRBJ2-1,many,TRBV20-1
CASSGTRIGVLHF,TGTGCCAGCAGCGGGACCCGAATTGGTGTCCTCCACTTT,NA,TRBJ1-6,NA,TRBV2
CASSGRRVQETQYF,TGTGCCAGCAGCGGCCGCAGGGTCCAAGAGACCCAGTACTTC,NA,TRBJ2-5,many,TRBV7-8
CASSAWSQGAVQYF,TGTGCCAGCAGTGCATGGTCGCAGGGGGCGGTGCAGTACTTC,TRBD1,TRBJ2-7,NA,TRBV25-1
CASSEWVDQPQHF,TGTGCCAGCAGTGAATGGGTGGATCAGCCCCAGCATTTT,NA,TRBJ1-5,few,TRBV6-1
CASTSRAGNTIYF,TGTGCCAGCACTTCAAGGGCTGGAAACACCATATATTTT,NA,TRBJ1-3,few,TRBV12-3/TRBV12-4
CASSNNPGLAGQNEQFF,TGTGCCAGCAGCAATAATCCCGGACTAGCGGGACAGAATGAGCAGTTCTTC,TRBD2,TRBJ2-1,many,TRBV7-2
CASSTRTGFEAFF,TGCGCCAGCAGCACCCGGACAGGGTTTGAAGCTTTCTTT,TRBD1,TRBJ1-1,many,TRBV5-1
CASSQDGPTLGEAFF,TGCGCCAGCAGCCAAGACGGACCTACACTTGGTGAAGCTTTCTTT,NA,TRBJ1-1,few,TRBV4-1
CASTLKTGGTEAFF,TGTGCCAGCACCTTGAAAACAGGGGGCACTGAAGCTTTCTTT,TRBD1,TRBJ1-1,NA,TRBV5-5
CASTPTPVTDTQYF,TGTGCCAGCACTCCGACCCCAGTTACAGATACGCAGTATTTT,NA,TRBJ2-3,many,TRBV2